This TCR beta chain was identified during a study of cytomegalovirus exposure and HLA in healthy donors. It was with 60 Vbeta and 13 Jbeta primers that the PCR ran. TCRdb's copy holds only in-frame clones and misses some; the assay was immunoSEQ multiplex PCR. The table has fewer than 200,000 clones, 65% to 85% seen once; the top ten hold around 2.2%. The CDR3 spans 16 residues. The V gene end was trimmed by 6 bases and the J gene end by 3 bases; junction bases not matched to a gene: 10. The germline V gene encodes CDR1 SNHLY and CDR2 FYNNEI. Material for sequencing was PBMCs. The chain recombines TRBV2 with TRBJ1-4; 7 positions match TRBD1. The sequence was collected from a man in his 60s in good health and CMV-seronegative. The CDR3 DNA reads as TGTGCCAGCAGCTTCAACCCGGGACAGCCTAATGAAAAACTGTTTTTT. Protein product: CASSFNPGQPNEKLFF. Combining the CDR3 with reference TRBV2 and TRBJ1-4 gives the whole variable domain EPEVTQTPSHQVTQMGQEVILRCVPISNHLYFYWYRQILGQKVEFLVSFYNNEISEKSEIFDDQFSVERPDGSNFTLKIRSTKLEDSAMYFCASSFNPGQPNEKLFFGSGTQLSVL.